The source of this T cell receptor (beta chain) is a study of blood T cell repertoires in COVID-19. This clone has a single count. Germline V gene sequence: CDR1 SNHLY, CDR2 FYNNEI. V lost 1 base and J 4 bases, leaving 10 bases between the germline ends. The CDR3 has 15 amino acids. Using immunoSEQ multiplex PCR, the repertoire was profiled, and TCRdb retains in-frame clones only, with some absent. The table shows over 250,000 clones, with about 87% occurring only once. The source of this sequence is a man aged 60 to 69 who had recovered from COVID-19. The rearrangement links TRBV2 to TRBJ2-2; D is ambiguous. Sequencing was carried out using peripheral blood. The CDR3 DNA sequence: TGTGCCAGCAGTGAAGAAGTTAGCAGCACCGGGGAGCTGTTTTTT. Translating gives CASSEEVSSTGELFF.